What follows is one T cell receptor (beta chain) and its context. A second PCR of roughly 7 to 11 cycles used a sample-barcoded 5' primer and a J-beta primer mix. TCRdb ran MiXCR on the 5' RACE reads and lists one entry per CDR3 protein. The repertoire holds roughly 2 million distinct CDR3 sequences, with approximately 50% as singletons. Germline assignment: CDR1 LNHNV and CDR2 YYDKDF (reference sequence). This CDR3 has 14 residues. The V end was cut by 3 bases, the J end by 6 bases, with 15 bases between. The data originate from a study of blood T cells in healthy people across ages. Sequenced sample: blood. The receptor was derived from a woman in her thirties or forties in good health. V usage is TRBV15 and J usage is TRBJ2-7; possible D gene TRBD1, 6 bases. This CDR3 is CATSRDPDSSEQYF. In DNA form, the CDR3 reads TGTGCCACCAGCAGGGACCCGGACAGCTCCGAGCAGTACTTC.